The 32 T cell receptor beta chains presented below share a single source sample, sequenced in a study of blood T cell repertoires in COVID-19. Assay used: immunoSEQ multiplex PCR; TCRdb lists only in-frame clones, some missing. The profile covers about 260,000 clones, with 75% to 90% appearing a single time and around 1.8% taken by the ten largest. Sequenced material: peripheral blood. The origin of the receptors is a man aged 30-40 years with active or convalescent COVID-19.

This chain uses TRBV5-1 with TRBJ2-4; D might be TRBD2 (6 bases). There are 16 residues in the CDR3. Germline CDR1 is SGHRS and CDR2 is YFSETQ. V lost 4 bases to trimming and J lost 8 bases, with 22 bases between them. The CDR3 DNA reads TGCGCCAGCAGCCCCCCCACCGGGGCGGGCGGGGACATTCAGTACTTC. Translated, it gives CASSPPTGAGGDIQYF.

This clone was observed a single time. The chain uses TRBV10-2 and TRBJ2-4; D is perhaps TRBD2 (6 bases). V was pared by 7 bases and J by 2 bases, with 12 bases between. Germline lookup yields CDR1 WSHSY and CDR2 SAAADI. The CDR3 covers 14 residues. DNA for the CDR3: TGCGCCAGCACCATCGGGGGAACCAAAAACATTCAGTACTTC. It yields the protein CASTIGGTKNIQYF.

The CDR3: CASRGQGAIARYEQYF. CDR3 bases: TGTGCCAGCAGGGGACAGGGGGCTATAGCCCGCTACGAGCAGTACTTC. This chain uses TRBV2 with TRBJ2-7, with 12 bases identical to TRBD1. There are 16 residues in the CDR3. CDR1 is SNHLY and CDR2 is FYNNEI in the germline V gene. V lost 6 bases and J lost 3; bases outside the gene matches: 9.

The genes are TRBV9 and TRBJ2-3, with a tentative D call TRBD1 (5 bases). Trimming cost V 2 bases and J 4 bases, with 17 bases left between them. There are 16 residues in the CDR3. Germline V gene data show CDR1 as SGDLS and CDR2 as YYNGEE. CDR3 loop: CASSVGAPPSADTQYF. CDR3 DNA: TGTGCCAGCAGCGTTGGGGCTCCACCTTCGGCAGATACGCAGTATTTT.

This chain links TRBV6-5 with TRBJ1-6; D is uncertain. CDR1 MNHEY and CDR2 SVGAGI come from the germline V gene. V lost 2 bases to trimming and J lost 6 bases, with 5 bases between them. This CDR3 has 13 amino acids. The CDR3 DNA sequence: TGTGCCAGCAGTTACGATAGTAATTCACCCCTCCACTTT. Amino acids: CASSYDSNSPLHF.

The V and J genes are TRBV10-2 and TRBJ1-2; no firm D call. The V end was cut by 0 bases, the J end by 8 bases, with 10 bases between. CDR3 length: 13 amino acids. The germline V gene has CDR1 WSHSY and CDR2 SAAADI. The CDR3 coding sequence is TGCGCCAGCAGTGAGTCGGCAAGTAAAGGCTACACCTTC. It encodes CASSESASKGYTF.

As DNA, the CDR3 is TGTGCCAGTAGTATAGAAACAGGGCCAGATACGCAGTATTTT. It is translated as CASSIETGPDTQYF. The chain employs TRBV19 and TRBJ2-3, with D perhaps matching TRBD1 (6 bases). The CDR3 is 14 amino acids. Looked up from germline, CDR1 is LNHDA and CDR2 is SQIVND (reference sequence). The V end was cut by 0 bases, the J end by 4 bases, with 8 bases between.

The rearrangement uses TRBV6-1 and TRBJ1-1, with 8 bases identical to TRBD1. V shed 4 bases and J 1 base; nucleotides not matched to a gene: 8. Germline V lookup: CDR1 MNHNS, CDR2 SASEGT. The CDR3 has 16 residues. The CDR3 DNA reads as TGTGCCAGCAGTGTTTACTCCGGGACAGGGAACACTGAAGCTTTCTTT. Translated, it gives CASSVYSGTGNTEAFF.

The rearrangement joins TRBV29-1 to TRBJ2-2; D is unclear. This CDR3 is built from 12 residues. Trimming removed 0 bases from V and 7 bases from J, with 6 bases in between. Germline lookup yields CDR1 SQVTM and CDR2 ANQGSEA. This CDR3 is CSVEDWHGELFF. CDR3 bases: TGCAGCGTTGAAGATTGGCACGGGGAGCTGTTTTTT.

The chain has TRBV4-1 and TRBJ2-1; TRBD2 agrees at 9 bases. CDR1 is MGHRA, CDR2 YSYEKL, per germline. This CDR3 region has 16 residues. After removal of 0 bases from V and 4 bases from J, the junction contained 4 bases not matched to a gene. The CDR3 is CASSQDERGVYNEQFF. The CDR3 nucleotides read TGCGCCAGCAGCCAAGACGAGCGGGGGGTATACAATGAGCAGTTCTTC.

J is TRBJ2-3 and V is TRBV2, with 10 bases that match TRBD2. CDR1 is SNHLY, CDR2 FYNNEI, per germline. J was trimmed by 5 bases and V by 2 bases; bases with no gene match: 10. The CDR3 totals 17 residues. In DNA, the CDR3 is TGTGCCAGCAGTGAAACAAGAGCGGGGGGGCCCAGAGATACGCAGTATTTT. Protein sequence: CASSETRAGGPRDTQYF.

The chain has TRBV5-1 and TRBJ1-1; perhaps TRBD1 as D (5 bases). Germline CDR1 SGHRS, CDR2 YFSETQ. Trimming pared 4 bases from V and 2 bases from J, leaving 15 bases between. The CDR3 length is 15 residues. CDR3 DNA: TGCGCCAGCAGCCTGAAGCGGGGGGGAAACACTGAAGCTTTCTTT. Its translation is CASSLKRGGNTEAFF.

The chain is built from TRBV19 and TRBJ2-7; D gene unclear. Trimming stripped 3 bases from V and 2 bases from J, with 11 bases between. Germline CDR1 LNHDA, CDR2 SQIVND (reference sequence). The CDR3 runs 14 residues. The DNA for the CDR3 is TGTGCCAGTAGTATGCCGAACGGTGCCTACGAGCAGTACTTC. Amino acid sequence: CASSMPNGAYEQYF.

In nucleotides, the CDR3 is TGTGCCAGCAGTTTGTCTTTTTGGGGGGGGCTGAACACTGAAGCTTTCTTT. It yields the protein CASSLSFWGGLNTEAFF. This chain joins TRBV28 and TRBJ1-1; perhaps TRBD1 as D (6 bases). The CDR3 loop spans 17 amino acids. V was trimmed by 3 bases and J by 0 bases, leaving 17 bases between them. Germline V gene lookup returns CDR1 MDHEN and CDR2 SYDVKM.

The DNA of the CDR3 is TGCGCCAGCAGCAACTCGGGACAGAAGAACACTGAAGCTTTCTTT. This gives the protein CASSNSGQKNTEAFF. The rearrangement links TRBV5-1 to TRBJ1-1; TRBD1 aligns across 7 bases. J gave up 1 base and V 4 bases, and 7 bases lay outside the gene matches. CDR1 and CDR2 from the germline V gene are SGHRS and YFSETQ. This CDR3 is built from 15 residues.

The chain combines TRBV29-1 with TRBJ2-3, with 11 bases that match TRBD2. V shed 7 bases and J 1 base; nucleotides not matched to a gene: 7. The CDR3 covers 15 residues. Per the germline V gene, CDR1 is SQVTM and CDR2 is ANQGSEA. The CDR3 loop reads CSDSISGGGTDTQYF. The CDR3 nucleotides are TGCAGCGACTCAATTAGCGGGGGGGGCACAGATACGCAGTATTTT.

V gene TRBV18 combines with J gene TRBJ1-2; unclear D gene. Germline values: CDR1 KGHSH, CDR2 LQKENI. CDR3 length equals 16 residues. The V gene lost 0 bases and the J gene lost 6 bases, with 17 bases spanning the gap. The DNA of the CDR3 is TGTGCCAGCTCACCACCTGGGAGTGGGCCGACCCATGGCTACACCTTC. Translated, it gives CASSPPGSGPTHGYTF. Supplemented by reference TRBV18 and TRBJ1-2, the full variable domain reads NAGVMQNPRHLVRRRGQEARLRCSPMKGHSHVYWYRQLPEEGLKFMVYLQKENIIDESGMPKERFSAEFPKEGPSILRIQQVVRGDSAAYFCASSPPGSGPTHGYTFGSGTRLTVV.

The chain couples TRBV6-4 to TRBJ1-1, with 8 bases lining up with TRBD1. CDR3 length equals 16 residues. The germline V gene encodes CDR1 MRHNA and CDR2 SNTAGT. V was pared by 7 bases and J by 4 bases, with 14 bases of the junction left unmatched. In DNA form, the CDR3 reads TGTGCCAGCAAGTTAAAGGACAGGGAATGGATCACTGAAGCTTTCTTT. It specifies CASKLKDREWITEAFF.

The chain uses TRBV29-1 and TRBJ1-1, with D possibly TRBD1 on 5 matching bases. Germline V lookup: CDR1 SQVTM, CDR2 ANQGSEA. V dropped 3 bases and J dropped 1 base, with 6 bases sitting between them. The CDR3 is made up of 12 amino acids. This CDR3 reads CSVDGGNTEAFF. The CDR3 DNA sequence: TGCAGCGTTGACGGGGGGAACACTGAAGCTTTCTTT.

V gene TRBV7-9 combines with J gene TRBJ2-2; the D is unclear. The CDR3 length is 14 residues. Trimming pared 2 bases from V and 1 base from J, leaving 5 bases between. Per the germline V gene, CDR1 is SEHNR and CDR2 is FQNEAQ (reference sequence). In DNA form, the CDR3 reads TGTGCCAGCAGCTTATCAGTGAACACCGGGGAGCTGTTTTTT. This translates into CASSLSVNTGELFF.

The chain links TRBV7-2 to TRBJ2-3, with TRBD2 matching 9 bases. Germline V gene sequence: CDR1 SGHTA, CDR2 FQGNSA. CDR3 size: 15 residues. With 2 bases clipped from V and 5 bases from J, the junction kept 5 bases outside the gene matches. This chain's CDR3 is CASSLTRGGLDTQYF. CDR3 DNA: TGTGCCAGCAGCTTAACGCGGGGGGGCCTAGATACGCAGTATTTT.

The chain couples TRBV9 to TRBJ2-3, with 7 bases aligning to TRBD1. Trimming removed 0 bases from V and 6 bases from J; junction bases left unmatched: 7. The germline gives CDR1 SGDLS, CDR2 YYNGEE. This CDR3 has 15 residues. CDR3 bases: TGTGCCAGCAGCGTAGTGGAGACAGGGTTGGATACGCAGTATTTT. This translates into CASSVVETGLDTQYF.

DNA of the CDR3: TGTGCCAGCAGCCCTATAGCGGGTAACTACAATGAGCAGTTCTTC. Protein: CASSPIAGNYNEQFF. The chain joins TRBV3-1 (or the pseudogene TRBV3-2) to TRBJ2-1, with TRBD2 matching over 7 bases. Germline lookup yields CDR1 LGHDT and CDR2 YNNKEL (reference sequence). Trimming at V came to 4 bases and at J to 3 bases, leaving 6 bases not matched to a gene. CDR3 length equals 15 residues.

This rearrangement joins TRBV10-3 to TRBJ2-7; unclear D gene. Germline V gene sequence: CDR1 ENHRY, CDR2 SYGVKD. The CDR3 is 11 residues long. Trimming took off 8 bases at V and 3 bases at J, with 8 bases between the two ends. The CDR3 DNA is TGTGCCATCGGAGCTGACTACGAGCAGTACTTC. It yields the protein CAIGADYEQYF.

Written as DNA, the CDR3 is TGTGCCAGCAGCCAAGCCGGACAGGGGATCTCCTACGAGCAGTACTTC. This sequence encodes CASSQAGQGISYEQYF. J is TRBJ2-7 and V is TRBV14; 9 nucleotides match TRBD1. The V segment lost 1 base and the J segment 0 bases; nucleotides outside the gene matches: 4. CDR3 size: 16 residues. Looked up from germline, CDR1 is SGHDN and CDR2 is FVKESK.

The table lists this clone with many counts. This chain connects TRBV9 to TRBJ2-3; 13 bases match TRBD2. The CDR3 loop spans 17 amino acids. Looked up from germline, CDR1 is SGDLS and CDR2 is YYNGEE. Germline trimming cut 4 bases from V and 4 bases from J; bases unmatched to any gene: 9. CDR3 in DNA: TGTGCCAGCAGCAATGACGGGACTAGCGGGGAGTCAGATACGCAGTATTTT. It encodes CASSNDGTSGESDTQYF. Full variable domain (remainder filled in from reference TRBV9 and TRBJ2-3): DSGVTQTPKHLITATGQRVTLRCSPRSGDLSVYWYQQSLDQGLQFLIQYYNGEERAKGNILERFSAQQFPDLHSELNLSSLELGDSALYFCASSNDGTSGESDTQYFGPGTRLTVL.

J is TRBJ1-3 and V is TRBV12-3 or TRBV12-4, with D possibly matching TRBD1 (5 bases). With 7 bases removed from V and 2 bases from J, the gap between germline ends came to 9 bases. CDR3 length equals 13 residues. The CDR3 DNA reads TGTGCCAGCAATGAAGGGGCTGGAAACACCATATATTTT. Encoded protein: CASNEGAGNTIYF.

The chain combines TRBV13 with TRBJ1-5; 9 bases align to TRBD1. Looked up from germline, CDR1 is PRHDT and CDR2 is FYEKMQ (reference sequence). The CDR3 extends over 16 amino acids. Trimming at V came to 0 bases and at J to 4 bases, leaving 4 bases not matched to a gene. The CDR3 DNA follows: TGTGCCAGCAGCTTAGGCCGCGGGACAGGGAATCAGCCCCAGCATTTT. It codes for CASSLGRGTGNQPQHF.

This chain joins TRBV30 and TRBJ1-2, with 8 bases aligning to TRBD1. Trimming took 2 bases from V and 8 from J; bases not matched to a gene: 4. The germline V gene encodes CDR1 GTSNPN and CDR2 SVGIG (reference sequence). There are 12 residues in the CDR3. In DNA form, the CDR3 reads TGTGCCTGGAGTTCGACAGGGGAAGGCTACACCTTC. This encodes CAWSSTGEGYTF.

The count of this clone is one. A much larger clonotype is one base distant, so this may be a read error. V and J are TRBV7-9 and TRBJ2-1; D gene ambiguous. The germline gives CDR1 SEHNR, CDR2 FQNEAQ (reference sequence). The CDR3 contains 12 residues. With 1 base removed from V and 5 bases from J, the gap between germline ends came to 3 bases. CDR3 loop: CASSLDNNEQFF. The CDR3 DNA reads TGTGCCAGCAGCTTAGACAACAATGAGCAGTTCTTC.

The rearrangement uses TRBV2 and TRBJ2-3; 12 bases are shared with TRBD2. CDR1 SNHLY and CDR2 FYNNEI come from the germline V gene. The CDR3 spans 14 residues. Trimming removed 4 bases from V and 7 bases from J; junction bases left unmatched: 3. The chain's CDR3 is CASSGTSGTHTQYF. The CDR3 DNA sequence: TGTGCCAGCAGTGGGACTAGCGGGACCCATACGCAGTATTTT.

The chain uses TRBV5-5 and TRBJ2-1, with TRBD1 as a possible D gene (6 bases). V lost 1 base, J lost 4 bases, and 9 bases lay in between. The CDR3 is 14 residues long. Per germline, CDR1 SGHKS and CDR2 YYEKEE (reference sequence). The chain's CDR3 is CASSLWGLYNEQFF. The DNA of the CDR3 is TGTGCCAGCAGCTTGTGGGGGCTGTACAATGAGCAGTTCTTC.